One sample yielded the 8 T cell receptor beta chains listed below, sequenced in a study of cytomegalovirus exposure and HLA in healthy donors. The PCR made use of 60 Vbeta and 13 Jbeta primers. Clones were read by immunoSEQ multiplex PCR, and TCRdb kept only the in-frame ones, dropping some. Among around 100,000 clones listed, about 70% were seen once. Sequencing input: PBMCs. Every receptor here comes from a man aged 30 to 39 in good health and CMV-seropositive.

The V gene is TRBV15, the J gene TRBJ1-1; D is ambiguous. There are 12 residues in the CDR3. Trimming cost V 0 bases and J 8 bases, with 7 bases left between them. In germline, CDR1 is LNHNV, CDR2 YYDKDF (reference sequence). The CDR3 DNA follows: TGTGCCACCAGCAGAGACCATCGGGAAGCTTTCTTT. Protein sequence: CATSRDHREAFF.

V gene TRBV2 combines with J gene TRBJ2-2; the D gene is possibly TRBD2 (5 bases). CDR3 size: 15 residues. Germline V gives CDR1 SNHLY, CDR2 FYNNEI. The V and J ends lost 7 bases and 3 bases respectively, with 15 bases between them. This CDR3 is CASTPSSGDTGELFF. The CDR3 DNA follows: TGTGCCAGCACCCCTAGTTCCGGGGACACCGGGGAGCTGTTTTTT.

This clone was recorded a few times. The chain joins TRBV25-1 to TRBJ1-4; D gene unclear. Per the germline V gene, CDR1 is MGHDK and CDR2 is SYGVNS. This CDR3 comprises 14 residues. Between the trimmed V and J ends, which lost 4 bases and 3 bases, there was a span of 9 bases. This CDR3 is CASSGERSNEKLFF. As DNA, the CDR3 is TGTGCCAGCAGTGGAGAACGGTCTAATGAAAAACTGTTTTTT.

The rearrangement uses TRBV7-6 and TRBJ1-3; no firm D call. The V end lost 6 bases, the J end lost 0 bases, and 15 bases lay between the germline ends. Germline assignment: CDR1 SGHVS and CDR2 FNYEAQ. This CDR3 contains 16 residues. Here the CDR3 reads CASSYGLSSSGNTIYF. CDR3 sequence (DNA): TGTGCCAGCAGTTACGGGTTGAGCAGCTCTGGAAACACCATATATTTT.

V and J are TRBV7-2 and TRBJ2-1; 12 bases map to TRBD2. The CDR3 totals 15 residues. CDR1 and CDR2 (germline): SGHTA, FQGNSA. V lost 8 bases to trimming and J lost 7 bases; unmatched junction nucleotides: 9. The CDR3 here is CASGLAGGRGNEQFF. The CDR3 DNA reads as TGTGCCAGCGGTCTAGCGGGGGGGCGCGGGAATGAGCAGTTCTTC. Using reference TRBV7-2 and TRBJ2-1 for the parts outside the CDR3, the full variable domain is GAGVSQSPSNKVTEKGKDVELRCDPISGHTALYWYRQSLGQGLEFLIYFQGNSAPDKSGLPSDRFSAERTGGSVSTLTIQRTQQEDSAVYLCASGLAGGRGNEQFFGPGTRLTVL.

As concerns this clone: One junction end disagrees with the germline gene, perhaps due to a read error. CDR3 sequence reads: CASRQPGQRFEALF. DNA of the CDR3: TGTGCCAGTAGACAACCCGGACAGCGCTTTGAAGCTCTCTTT. V and J are TRBV19 and TRBJ1-1; D is possibly TRBD1 (6 bases). CDR3 length: 14 residues. CDR1 and CDR2 (germline): LNHDA, SQIVND (reference sequence).

This chain joins TRBV9 and TRBJ1-1; D is unclear. Per the germline V gene, CDR1 is SGDLS and CDR2 is YYNGEE. V lost 0 bases to trimming and J lost 5 bases, with 8 bases between them. The CDR3 has 13 residues. CDR3 amino acids: CASSVAGRTEAFF. CDR3 in DNA: TGTGCCAGCAGCGTAGCTGGGAGAACTGAAGCTTTCTTT. The complete variable domain, with remaining parts taken from reference TRBV9 and TRBJ1-1, reads DSGVTQTPKHLITATGQRVTLRCSPRSGDLSVYWYQQSLDQGLQFLIQYYNGEERAKGNILERFSAQQFPDLHSELNLSSLELGDSALYFCASSVAGRTEAFFGQGTRLTVV.

This clone was counted a few times. The chain couples TRBV5-6 to TRBJ1-1; unclear D gene. Trimming pared 2 bases from V and 6 bases from J, leaving 8 bases between. This CDR3 contains 12 residues. In germline, CDR1 is SGHDT, CDR2 YYEEEE. CDR3 nucleotide sequence: TGTGCCAGCAGCTTATCCTTCTCTGAAGCTTTCTTT. Translated, it gives CASSLSFSEAFF.